This entry lists 18 T cell receptor beta chains sequenced from one sample in a study of shared clonotypes between healthy human individuals. Sequenced by immunoSEQ multiplex PCR; TCRdb stores in-frame clones only, minus some. The sample consists of 850,000 to 1,200,000 clones, about 74% of them appearing once. The specimen sequenced was memory CD4+ T cells sorted from blood. Described subset: CD45RA-negative fraction. These receptors were taken from a man aged 18 to 35 in good health.

This chain connects TRBV5-1 to TRBJ1-2; 7 bases fit TRBD1. J gave up 7 bases and V 0 bases, and 6 bases lay outside the gene matches. CDR1 is SGHRS, CDR2 YFSETQ, per germline. The CDR3 runs to 14 residues. The CDR3 DNA is TGCGCCAGCAGCTTGGACACAGGGGCGGGTGGCTACACCTTC. This sequence encodes CASSLDTGAGGYTF.

The V and J genes are TRBV6-1 and TRBJ2-7; perhaps TRBD1 as D (6 bases). The CDR3 contains 14 residues. V was pared by 1 base and J by 6 bases, with 13 bases between. The V gene's germline CDR1 is MNHNS and CDR2 SASEGT. The CDR3 bases are TGTGCCAGCAGTGAAGGACAGGCGAAAACCGAGCAGTACTTC. Translating it yields CASSEGQAKTEQYF.

J is TRBJ1-2 and V is TRBV7-2; tentative D call: TRBD1 (6 bases). Germline V gene sequence: CDR1 SGHTA, CDR2 FQGNSA. This CDR3 spans 15 amino acids. Trimming removed 5 bases from V and 4 bases from J, with 17 bases in between. CDR3 DNA: TGTGCCAGCAGCCCCCGGGACAACTTAGGCTATGGCTACACCTTC. Its translation: CASSPRDNLGYGYTF.

The chain links TRBV4-3 to TRBJ2-3, with no clear D. The germline gives CDR1 LGHNA, CDR2 YSLEER. V was pared by 1 base and J by 4 bases, with 9 bases between. The CDR3 is made up of 14 amino acids. CDR3 region: CASSQAQLADTQYF. The CDR3 DNA reads as TGCGCCAGCAGCCAAGCACAGCTTGCAGATACGCAGTATTTT.

The gene calls are TRBV9 and TRBJ1-1; unclear D gene. Trimming took off 0 bases at V and 1 base at J, with 4 bases between the two ends. CDR3 length: 13 residues. Germline values: CDR1 SGDLS, CDR2 YYNGEE. The CDR3 DNA reads TGTGCCAGCAGCGTAGACGCGAACACTGAAGCTTTCTTT. Translating gives CASSVDANTEAFF.

This clone was detected a few times. Germline is not matched at one junction end, which may reflect a read error. The chain links TRBV5-1 to TRBJ1-6; D might be TRBD1 (6 bases). Germline V gene lookup returns CDR1 SGHRS and CDR2 YFSETQ. This CDR3 comprises 17 residues. In nucleotides, the CDR3 is TGCGCCAGCAGCTCCGAGCAACTAGACAGGCCGGATTCCCCCCTCCACTTT. Encoded protein: CASSSEQLDRPDSPLHF.

This clone was counted a few times. V usage is TRBV29-1 and J usage is TRBJ2-5, with TRBD2 identical over 9 bases. Germline CDR1 is SQVTM and CDR2 is ANQGSEA. Unmatched junction bases numbered 6, after V lost 5 bases and J lost 5 bases. This CDR3 has 13 amino acids. The CDR3 sequence: CSVNSGGGETQYF. CDR3 nucleotides: TGCAGCGTTAATAGCGGGGGCGGGGAGACCCAGTACTTC. Together with reference TRBV29-1 and TRBJ2-5, the CDR3 gives the full variable domain: SAVISQKPSRDICQRGTSLTIQCQVDSQVTMMFWYRQQPGQSLTLIATANQGSEATYESGFVIDKFPISRPNLTFSTLTVSNMSPEDSSIYLCSVNSGGGETQYFGPGTRLLVL.

This clone was counted between two and nine times. The V and J genes are TRBV19 and TRBJ1-3, with 10 bases fitting TRBD1. Trimming at V came to 5 bases and at J to 6 bases, leaving 1 base not matched to a gene. Germline lookup yields CDR1 LNHDA and CDR2 SQIVND (reference sequence). CDR3 length equals 13 residues. In DNA form, the CDR3 reads TGTGCCAGTAGTGGGACAGGGGTAAACACCATATATTTT. Protein: CASSGTGVNTIYF. The whole variable domain, remainder taken from reference TRBV19 and TRBJ1-3, is DGGITQSPKYLFRKEGQNVTLSCEQNLNHDAMYWYRQDPGQGLRLIYYSQIVNDFQKGDIAEGYSVSREKKESFPLTVTSAQKNPTAFYLCASSGTGVNTIYFGEGSWLTVV.

This chain connects TRBV28 to TRBJ2-7; unclear D gene. The V end lost 2 bases, the J end lost 5 bases, and 13 bases lay between the germline ends. The germline V gene has CDR1 MDHEN and CDR2 SYDVKM. The length of the CDR3 is 14 residues. CDR3 DNA sequence: TGTGCCAGCAGTTTACCGCCCAAGACCCACGAGCAGTACTTC. Protein product: CASSLPPKTHEQYF.

About this clone: Other nucleotide sequences from this sample produce the same CDR3. The chain uses TRBV6-4 and TRBJ2-3; the D gene is possibly TRBD1 (6 bases). The CDR3 is made up of 15 amino acids. Trimming left V 2 bases short and J 0 bases short, with 9 bases between. Germline V CDR1 and CDR2: MRHNA, SNTAGT. CDR3 coding DNA: TGTGCCAGCAGTGACAGGGGGTCTAGCACAGATACGCAGTATTTT. Translated, it gives CASSDRGSSTDTQYF.

This chain connects TRBV19 to TRBJ1-2; 7 nucleotides align to TRBD1. Germline-derived CDR1 and CDR2 are LNHDA and SQIVND (reference sequence). CDR3 length: 16 residues. The ends lost 7 bases at V and 8 bases at J; junction bases unmatched: 19. Written as DNA, the CDR3 is TGTGCCAGTACCAATACAGGGGCCCGGCTCCGGGGAGGCTACACCTTC. It specifies CASTNTGARLRGGYTF.

V usage is TRBV7-9 and J usage is TRBJ1-2; D is unresolved. Germline V gene sequence: CDR1 SEHNR, CDR2 FQNEAQ (reference sequence). The CDR3 has 12 amino acids. Between the trimmed V and J ends, which lost 2 bases and 7 bases, there was a span of 8 bases. CDR3: CASSLFPGGYTF. CDR3 nucleotide sequence: TGTGCCAGCAGCTTATTTCCGGGTGGCTACACCTTC.

The chain joins TRBV29-1 to TRBJ2-5; D ambiguous. V was pared by 4 bases and J by 2 bases, with 11 bases between. The CDR3 runs 13 residues. The germline V gene has CDR1 SQVTM and CDR2 ANQGSEA. DNA for the CDR3: TGCAGCGTTGCAGGTCAGCGACAAGAGACCCAGTACTTC. This sequence encodes CSVAGQRQETQYF.

CDR3 residues: CASTPGLVYYGYTF. Here the CDR3 DNA reads TGTGCCAGCACCCCAGGCTTGGTGTACTATGGCTACACCTTC. The rearrangement uses TRBV2 and TRBJ1-2; D gene uncertain. Per the germline V gene, CDR1 is SNHLY and CDR2 is FYNNEI. Trimming removed 7 bases from V and 3 bases from J, with 15 bases in between. The length of the CDR3 is 14 residues.

The rearrangement uses TRBV5-6 and TRBJ2-7; D gene unclear. Trimming stripped 3 bases from V and 9 bases from J, with 10 bases between. CDR3 length: 11 residues. Germline CDR1 reads SGHDT; CDR2 reads YYEEEE. CDR3 coding DNA: TGTGCCAGCAGCTCACGGAGTATGCAGTACTTC. This sequence encodes CASSSRSMQYF.

Turning to this clone: Other nucleotide sequences in the sample specify the same CDR3. The rearrangement uses TRBV7-2 and TRBJ2-5, with 8 nucleotides matching TRBD2. Germline CDR1 and CDR2: SGHTA and FQGNSA. The trim removed 1 base at V and 4 bases at J, leaving 2 bases unmatched. This CDR3 has 14 amino acids. This chain's CDR3 is CASSLGLAGETQYF. The DNA of the CDR3 is TGTGCCAGCAGCTTAGGGCTAGCGGGAGAGACCCAGTACTTC.

The chain combines TRBV18 with TRBJ1-2, with D perhaps matching TRBD1 (6 bases). V was shortened by 6 bases and J by 0 bases, with 17 bases between the two germline ends. Germline assignment: CDR1 KGHSH and CDR2 LQKENI. CDR3 size: 16 residues. The CDR3 loop reads CASSPGDHLTNYGYTF. CDR3 in DNA: TGTGCCAGCTCGCCAGGGGACCACCTGACTAACTATGGCTACACCTTC.

V usage is TRBV15 and J usage is TRBJ1-4; the match to TRBD1 covers 7 bases. Germline CDR1 and CDR2: LNHNV and YYDKDF (reference sequence). The V segment lost 2 bases and the J segment 5 bases; nucleotides outside the gene matches: 11. This CDR3 spans 17 amino acids. CDR3 in amino acids: CATSRTNRGVLNEKLFF. CDR3 nucleotide sequence: TGTGCCACCAGCAGAACCAACAGGGGCGTCCTGAATGAAAAACTGTTTTTT. The full variable domain, its missing parts supplied by reference TRBV15 and TRBJ1-4, is DAMVIQNPRYQVTQFGKPVTLSCSQTLNHNVMYWYQQKSSQAPKLLFHYYDKDFNNEADTPDNFQSRRPNTSFCFLDIRSPGLGDTAMYLCATSRTNRGVLNEKLFFGSGTQLSVL.